These T cell receptor beta chains were read from a single sample in a study of cytomegalovirus exposure and HLA in healthy donors. Profiling relied on immunoSEQ multiplex PCR, and the TCRdb table lists in-frame clones only, not all of them. The sample consists of around 120,000 clones, roughly 80% of them appearing once. What was sequenced was PBMCs. These receptors were obtained from a male donor in good health and CMV-seropositive. Both conserved end residues are part of each CDR3. D genes are given only for firm matches. Size is stated for part of the rows, as once, few or many counts, or as a class when the clone is expanded.

v_call	j_call	clone_size	d_call	cdr3_aa	cdr3_nt
TRBV5-1	TRBJ2-7	NA	TRBD2	CASGASGTYEQYF	TGCGCCAGCGGGGCTAGCGGAACCTACGAGCAGTACTTC
TRBV28	TRBJ1-5	NA	NA	CASRPWARGRNQPQHF	TGTGCCAGCAGACCTTGGGCCAGGGGTCGCAATCAGCCCCAGCATTTT
TRBV28	TRBJ1-5	NA	NA	CASSLAGAGRNQPQHF	TGTGCCAGCAGCCTCGCGGGGGCAGGGAGGAATCAGCCCCAGCATTTT
TRBV4-1	TRBJ2-7	NA	TRBD1	CASSQGAGPGGYEQYF	TGCGCCAGCAGCCAAGGCGCAGGGCCAGGGGGTTACGAGCAGTACTTC
TRBV28	TRBJ1-4	NA	NA	CASSLRQLNEKLFF	TGTGCCAGCAGTTTAAGACAGCTGAATGAAAAACTGTTTTTT
TRBV7-2	TRBJ2-5	NA	NA	CASSTYRVQGETQYF	TGTGCCAGCAGCACCTACAGGGTTCAAGGGGAGACCCAGTACTTC
TRBV11-1	TRBJ2-3	NA	TRBD2	CASSHSGRETDTQYF	TGTGCCAGCAGCCATAGCGGGAGGGAAACAGATACGCAGTATTTT
TRBV11-2	TRBJ2-7	NA	TRBD2	CASSLAASGYEQYF	TGTGCCAGCAGCTTAGCGGCTAGCGGCTACGAGCAGTACTTC
TRBV7-2	TRBJ2-2	few	NA	CASSLEKRVNTGELFF	TGTGCCAGCAGCTTGGAAAAGCGGGTAAACACCGGGGAGCTGTTTTTT
TRBV9	TRBJ2-1	once	TRBD2	CASSPTSGGYNEQFF	TGTGCCAGCAGCCCTACTAGCGGGGGTTACAATGAGCAGTTCTTC
TRBV7-9	TRBJ1-5	NA	TRBD1	CATSRGQGIKDQPQHF	TGTGCCACTTCACGGGGACAGGGGATTAAGGATCAGCCCCAGCATTTT
TRBV29-1	TRBJ1-1	NA	NA	CSVEDAGRAKAFF	TGCAGCGTTGAAGACGCGGGGAGGGCTAAAGCTTTCTTT
TRBV7-2	TRBJ2-6	NA	NA	CASSLLHSGANGLTF	TGTGCCAGCAGCTTGTTGCACTCTGGGGCCAACGGCCTGACTTTC
TRBV28	TRBJ2-7	NA	NA	CASSAPRLGVAYEQYF	TGTGCCAGCAGTGCACCCCGACTAGGGGTCGCCTACGAGCAGTACTTC
TRBV9	TRBJ1-3	NA	NA	CASDPGVPGVSGNTIYF	TGTGCCAGCGACCCGGGAGTCCCTGGCGTCTCTGGAAACACCATATATTTT
TRBV15	TRBJ2-7	NA	TRBD2	CASSPSGDRYEQYF	TGTGCCAGTTCTCCTAGCGGGGATAGGTACGAGCAGTACTTC
TRBV7-8	TRBJ2-7	NA	NA	CASSLREGATSYEQYF	TGTGCCAGCAGCTTACGGGAGGGGGCCACTTCCTACGAGCAGTACTTC
TRBV5-5	TRBJ1-5	NA	TRBD1	CASSHTGGAKQPQHF	TGTGCCAGCAGCCATACAGGGGGCGCGAAGCAGCCCCAGCATTTT
TRBV5-1	TRBJ2-3	NA	TRBD2	CASSSRTSSTDTQYF	TGCGCCAGCAGCTCTCGGACTAGCAGCACAGATACGCAGTATTTT
TRBV7-9	TRBJ2-7	NA	NA	CASSLSPPLASYEQYF	TGTGCCAGCAGCTTATCCCCCCCTCTAGCGTCCTACGAGCAGTACTTC
TRBV7-9	TRBJ2-3	once	NA	CASSPAVPDTQYF	TGTGCCAGCAGCCCGGCGGTCCCAGATACGCAGTATTTT
TRBV6-1	TRBJ2-1	NA	NA	CASSEQGINEQFF	TGTGCCAGCAGTGAACAGGGGATCAATGAGCAGTTCTTC
TRBV7-8	TRBJ2-3	NA	NA	CASSPIRGDTQYF	TGTGCCAGCAGCCCCATCCGCGGGGATACGCAGTATTTT
TRBV5-5	TRBJ1-1	NA	TRBD1	CASSSFGQENTEAFF	TGTGCCAGCAGCTCCTTTGGACAGGAGAACACTGAAGCTTTCTTT
TRBV5-6	TRBJ2-3	NA	TRBD1	CASSSLTWDRGSIDTQYF	TGTGCCAGCAGCTCGCTGACTTGGGACAGGGGGTCGATCGATACGCAGTATTTT
TRBV19	TRBJ2-1	NA	NA	CASSSPGTRGYNEQFF	TGTGCCAGTAGTTCACCCGGGACGAGGGGGTACAATGAGCAGTTCTTC
TRBV7-2	TRBJ2-7	few	NA	CASSLGGGEQYF	TGTGCCAGCAGCTTAGGAGGGGGCGAGCAGTACTTC
TRBV5-1	TRBJ1-1	NA	NA	CASSPPGGSSAEAFF	TGCGCCAGCAGCCCCCCTGGAGGCTCTAGTGCTGAAGCTTTCTTT
TRBV29-1	TRBJ1-4	NA	NA	CSVIQGINEKLFF	TGCAGCGTGATACAGGGAATTAATGAAAAACTGTTTTTT